This section outlines one T cell receptor (beta chain) sequence together with its context. What it binds is not known. This sample was included in a study of beta chain features in type 1 diabetes. Whole-study results and caveats: Shorter TCRB CDR3s, moderately but significantly so, marked every one of the four CD4+ subsets in Type 1 diabetes patients.

Each of the CD4+ naive, central memory, regulatory and stem cell-like memory populations was sorted via CD45RO/CCR7/CD25/CD127/CD95/CD27. The study reverse transcribed the entire isolated RNA, so it sequenced expressed TCRB transcripts. Sequencing of naive, central memory and regulatory T cell samples gave an average of roughly 3.5 million reads. The method was immunoSEQ multiplex PCR; TCRdb's version includes in-frame clones alone and lacks a portion of them. The repertoire holds 300,000 to 450,000 clones, with less than 20% as singletons. Germline CDR1 SQVTM, CDR2 ANQGSEA. This CDR3 has 12 residues. With V trimmed by 6 bases and J by 4 bases, 5 bases remained unmatched.

This chain uses TRBV29-1 with TRBJ2-7, with 8 bases identical to TRBD2. This receptor was obtained from a woman between 18 and 30 years old in good health. The material sequenced was naive CD4+ T cells from blood. The CDR3 is CSVLAGPYEQYF. The CDR3 DNA reads TGCAGCGTGCTAGCGGGTCCTTACGAGCAGTACTTC.